This T cell receptor beta chain derives from a study of OX40 agonist ivuxolimab in advanced cancers. TCRdb's copy holds only in-frame clones and misses some; the assay was immunoSEQ multiplex PCR. The table records about 21,000 clones, roughly 80% of them present only once. Study results and limitations: At 0.1 to 3.0 mg/kg, clonal expansion of CD4+ and CD8+ blood T cells had occurred by week 6.

Comment on this clone: Its cognate antigen is unknown.

CDR3 size: 13 residues. Per the germline V gene, CDR1 is SGDLS and CDR2 is YYNGEE. V was shortened by 4 bases and J by 8 bases, with 12 bases between the two germline ends. This sequence joins TRBV9 and TRBJ2-2; D might be TRBD1 (6 bases). This TCR was recovered from an adult with an advanced solid tumor such as melanoma, head and neck, liver or kidney cancer. Sequencing used CD4+ or CD8+ T cells sorted from blood, obtained in a trial of the OX40 agonist ivuxolimab. The CDR3 region has the DNA TGTGCCAGCAGCCCCGTACAGGGAGGGGAGCTGTTTTTT. It encodes CASSPVQGGELFF. Combining the CDR3 with reference TRBV9 and TRBJ2-2 gives the whole variable domain DSGVTQTPKHLITATGQRVTLRCSPRSGDLSVYWYQQSLDQGLQFLIQYYNGEERAKGNILERFSAQQFPDLHSELNLSSLELGDSALYFCASSPVQGGELFFGEGSRLTVL.